This T cell receptor beta chain was documented in a study of blood T cell repertoires in COVID-19 (TCRdb year 2020). About the investigation overall: Samples from collaborators originated in the United States, Italy and Spain and spanned both the acute and convalescent phases of COVID-19. The prospective study material was composed of cDNA or gDNA derived from T cells, B-cell-depleted T cells, or PBMCs. Subjects who had been exposed to COVID-19, were actively infected with it, or had recovered from it provided the deeply sampled blood TCRbeta repertoires that made up the dataset. A freely available public database, intended as a resource for researchers studying the immune response to SARS-CoV-2, is where the repertoires were released. Samples came from the ongoing ImmuneRACE study (first 160 participants) plus 1,254 subjects from 6 global collaborators. The sample metadata nearly always contained a de-identified subject ID, COVID-19 status, age in years and sex. Where HLA class I and class II types were available, the types were taken from metadata supplied by the sample provider, not from assay-based typing. The paper as a whole reports these results and caveats: How much clinical and demographic metadata was included differed by source and by participant, and the metadata was provided uncurated.

The collaborating institutions used their own protocols to collect whole blood in K2EDTA tubes. For TCRbeta analysis, collaborators shipped samples in one of three forms: frozen whole blood, isolated PBMCs, or DNA extracted from either of those sample types. As to this clone: Its antigen remains undetermined. No qualities accompany the bases; no much larger clone lies one base away.

Unmatched junction bases come to 8, with V trimmed by 0 bases and J by 4 bases. From the germline V gene (reference sequence), CDR1 is SGHKS and CDR2 is YYEKEE. Reading from cysteine to phenylalanine, the CDR3 counts 17 amino acids. Only the CDR3 region is kept as DNA, spanning 51 bases read in frame from base 1. The immunoSEQ Assay, a bias-controlled multiplex PCR, was used to amplify TCRbeta CDR3 regions from genomic DNA. Concerning the study's data processing: The number of nucleated cells in each sample was estimated by amplification of reference gene primers within the assay. To quantify the absolute abundance of each unique TCRbeta CDR3 rearrangement, sequence reads were collapsed and filtered. For each sample, productive Simpson clonality was calculated as the square root of Simpson's diversity index over productive rearrangements. The table comes from immuneACCESS by way of TCRdb, which keeps in-frame sequences with V and J called. Part of the clones is missing from these tables; in studies checked, under half for an unresolved V gene and the rest for unknown reasons. That table supplies the V and J calls and clone size; D and trimming were determined from the DNA. For this sample the table gives 300,000 to 350,000 clones, of which about nine tenths were detected only once. Clones ranked in the top ten supply about 2% of the sample.

The sequence was collected from a man between 18 and 29 years old with active or convalescent COVID-19. Sequencing was performed on peripheral blood. The chain is encoded by TRBV5-5 joined to TRBJ2-2; 8 junctional bases match TRBD2. The CDR3: CASSLAFAGGGTGELFF. At the DNA level, the sequence is TGTGCCAGCAGCTTGGCGTTTGCGGGGGGAGGCACCGGGGAGCTGTTTTTT.